The 19 T cell receptor beta chains below all came from one sample that was sequenced in a study of T cells in Graves' hyperthyroidism and ophthalmopathy. Amplified TCR beta CDR3 regions derived from RNA transcripts. Researchers ran a first-round RT-PCR on the TCR CDR3 using the HTBI primer set. Via MiXCR, TCRdb re-called the multiplex PCR reads, giving one row per CDR3 protein. The table lists about 520,000 distinct CDR3 sequences, roughly a quarter of them singletons. Sequenced material: blood. The receptors here all came from a woman in her twenties or thirties with Graves' ophthalmopathy.

The genes are TRBV6-1 and TRBJ1-1; D is undetermined. Germline loops: CDR1 MNHNS, CDR2 SASEGT. The CDR3 spans 14 residues. V lost 10 bases and J 0 bases, leaving 15 bases between the germline ends. CDR3 sequence (DNA): TGTGCCACTCTATCGTCTTATATGAACACTGAAGCTTTCTTT. Encoded protein: CATLSSYMNTEAFF.

The chain uses TRBV30 and TRBJ2-7; D unclear. The CDR3 sequence is 11 residues long. Trimming took 1 base from V and 7 from J, leaving 8 bases between them. Looked up from germline, CDR1 is GTSNPN and CDR2 is SVGIG (reference sequence). This CDR3 is CAWSAHEEQYF. CDR3 bases: TGTGCCTGGAGTGCCCATGAGGAGCAGTACTTC.

The genes are TRBV12-3 or TRBV12-4 and TRBJ1-5; TRBD1 aligns across 7 bases. V trimming: 6 bases; J trimming: 5 bases; junction bases outside the gene matches: 7. CDR3 length: 14 residues. The CDR3 loop is CASSTRDSDQPQHF. For the CDR3, the DNA is TGTGCCAGCAGCACCCGGGACAGTGATCAGCCCCAGCATTTT.

In this sample, this clonotype turned up many times. The V and J genes are TRBV18 and TRBJ1-2, with no clear D. CDR3 size: 14 residues. Germline lookup yields CDR1 KGHSH and CDR2 LQKENI. Trimming stripped 5 bases from V and 6 bases from J, with 16 bases between. DNA for the CDR3: TGTGCCAGCTCAACCCGGAGCAGGCGAAATGGCTACACCTTC. It specifies CASSTRSRRNGYTF.

The chain recombines TRBV12-3 or TRBV12-4 with TRBJ1-2; D is unclear. CDR3 length: 12 amino acids. V lost 1 base, J lost 12 bases, and 12 bases lay in between. Here the CDR3 reads CASSLDPGGDTF. CDR3 DNA: TGTGCCAGCAGTTTAGACCCCGGAGGCGACACCTTC.

This clonotype was observed at least ten times. An end of the junction differs from the germline gene, which may be a read error. The chain uses TRBV12-3 or TRBV12-4 and TRBJ2-7; the match to TRBD2 covers 9 bases. The CDR3 is 15 amino acids. In nucleotides, the CDR3 is TGTGCCAGCAGGTTAGCGGGGGAAAGGGGCGGCGAGCAGTACTTC. It translates to CASRLAGERGGEQYF.

This clonotype was recorded many times. The rearrangement uses TRBV6-2 or TRBV6-3 and TRBJ2-2, with D perhaps TRBD1 (7 bases). V lost 0 bases, J lost 2 bases, and 19 bases lay in between. The CDR3 extends over 19 amino acids. Germline assignment: CDR1 MNHEY and CDR2 SVGEGT. CDR3 residues: CASSYSSPTGRYNTGELFF. Here the CDR3 DNA reads TGTGCCAGCAGTTACTCCTCCCCGACAGGGAGGTACAACACCGGGGAGCTGTTTTTT.

The chain carries TRBV28 and TRBJ1-1; D is possibly TRBD1 (6 bases). The CDR3 has 14 residues. The germline V gene encodes CDR1 MDHEN and CDR2 SYDVKM. With 5 bases removed from V and 4 bases from J, the gap between germline ends came to 14 bases. The DNA for the CDR3 is TGTGCCAGCAGTCCCGGGGGGCTGGGCACTGAAGCTTTCTTT. Translated: CASSPGGLGTEAFF.

There are many counts of this clonotype. V gene TRBV20-1 combines with J gene TRBJ1-1; D not resolved. The V end lost 3 bases, the J end lost 1 base, and 9 bases lay between the germline ends. The V gene's germline CDR1 is DFQATT and CDR2 SNEGSKA (reference sequence). The length of the CDR3 is 13 residues. The CDR3, as DNA: TGCAGTGCTAGGATGACGGCGAACACTGAAGCTTTCTTT. Its protein is CSARMTANTEAFF.

The chain has TRBV12-3 or TRBV12-4 and TRBJ2-7; 7 bases map to TRBD2. This CDR3 has 12 residues. V was pared by 5 bases and J by 5 bases, with 3 bases of the junction left unmatched. CDR3 protein: CASSGDYDEQYF. The CDR3 DNA reads TGTGCCAGCAGTGGGGACTACGACGAGCAGTACTTC.

This chain uses TRBV5-1 with TRBJ2-7; TRBD1 matches 9 bases. The ends lost 1 base at V and 3 bases at J; junction bases unmatched: 8. The CDR3 loop spans 16 amino acids. Germline values: CDR1 SGHRS, CDR2 YFSETQ. The CDR3 nucleotides read TGCGCCAGCAGCTTGTCTCTTCCGACAGGGGGCTACGAGCAGTACTTC. Protein: CASSLSLPTGGYEQYF.

This clonotype was seen at least ten times. The DNA for the CDR3 is TGTGCCAGCTCACCATTTCCGGACCAAAACACTGAAGCTTTCTTT. This sequence encodes CASSPFPDQNTEAFF. The chain recombines TRBV18 with TRBJ1-1; D is undetermined. Germline CDR1 and CDR2: KGHSH and LQKENI. The V and J ends lost 2 bases and 2 bases respectively, with 12 bases between them. This CDR3 is built from 15 residues.

The sample holds many counts of this clonotype. The J gene is TRBJ2-7, the V gene TRBV12-3 or TRBV12-4, with a tentative D call TRBD2 (7 bases). The CDR3 spans 13 residues. V gave up 6 bases and J gave up 2 bases, with 11 bases separating them. CDR3 coding DNA: TGTGCCAGCAGGGGGGGGGGCGCCTACGAGCAGTACTTC. This codes for CASRGGGAYEQYF.

A few counts support this clonotype. This chain joins TRBV5-6 and TRBJ1-1; maybe TRBD1 (5 bases). Germline CDR1 is SGHDT and CDR2 is YYEEEE. The V gene lost 3 bases and the J gene lost 4 bases, with 13 bases spanning the gap. The CDR3 extends over 14 amino acids. CDR3 sequence (DNA): TGTGCCAGCAGCTGGGGGACGGTGAGCACTGAAGCTTTCTTT. Protein product: CASSWGTVSTEAFF.

The chain joins TRBV29-1 to TRBJ2-7; D perhaps matches TRBD2 (5 bases). The V end lost 2 bases, the J end lost 4 bases, and 9 bases lay between the germline ends. The CDR3 sequence is 12 residues long. Germline V CDR1 and CDR2: SQVTM, ANQGSEA. The chain's CDR3 is CSVELAGYEQYF. The CDR3 DNA is TGCAGCGTTGAACTAGCTGGATACGAGCAGTACTTC.

Worth noting for this clonotype: An end of the junction differs from the germline gene, which may be a read error. This chain joins TRBV29-1 and TRBJ2-7; TRBD2 agrees at 9 bases. Germline lookup yields CDR1 SQVTM and CDR2 ANQGSEA. The CDR3 extends over 13 amino acids. Here the CDR3 DNA reads TGTAGCAGCGTTCTGCTAGCGGGAAACGAGCAGTACTTC. Encoded protein: CSSVLLAGNEQYF.

This chain links TRBV6-5 with TRBJ1-4; no clear D gene. This CDR3 has 14 amino acids. Germline CDR1 MNHEY, CDR2 SVGAGI. V lost 2 bases and J lost 8, with 12 bases in between. The CDR3 region is CASSYRGVDEKLFF. The CDR3 DNA follows: TGTGCCAGCAGTTACCGCGGGGTTGACGAAAAACTGTTTTTT.

This chain connects TRBV20-1 to TRBJ2-5; no clear D gene. From germline, CDR1 is DFQATT and CDR2 SNEGSKA (reference sequence). Trimming cost V 7 bases and J 5 bases, with 14 bases left between them. The CDR3 totals 12 residues. The CDR3 sequence is CSVSAWVETQYF. The CDR3 DNA reads as TGCAGTGTTTCCGCTTGGGTGGAGACCCAGTACTTC.

This clonotype was counted at least ten times. The genes are TRBV13 and TRBJ2-7; D is uncertain. With 0 bases removed from V and 3 bases from J, the gap between germline ends came to 9 bases. CDR3 length: 14 amino acids. Germline CDR1 is PRHDT and CDR2 is FYEKMQ (reference sequence). The CDR3 sequence: CASSLGRPSYEQYF. CDR3 in DNA: TGTGCCAGCAGCTTAGGCAGGCCCAGCTACGAGCAGTACTTC.